A selection of T cell receptor beta chains follows, all from one sample in a study of control samples from healthy donors and cancer patients. Sequencing was performed with immunoSEQ multiplex PCR; in TCRdb, only in-frame clones are kept and a portion is missing. The sample carries some 71,000 clones, roughly nine tenths recorded once. Sequenced: PBMCs. Receptor source: a man between 60 and 75 years old with colorectal cancer. Both conserved end residues are part of each CDR3. The D gene is left open where the match is weak. Clone size is stated in some rows and not others, as once, few, many or a class when expanded.

V gene	D gene	J gene	clone size	CDR3 DNA	CDR3 protein
TRBV19	-	TRBJ2-7	-	TGTGCCAGTAGTACCCTGGAGTCCCCCTTTGTATACGAGCAGTACTTC	CASSTLESPFVYEQYF
TRBV6-5	-	TRBJ1-1	-	TGTGCCAGCACCCCGGGGAGGGGAGGCACTGAAGCTTTCTTT	CASTPGRGGTEAFF
TRBV4-1	TRBD1	TRBJ2-7	-	TGCGCCAGCAGCCGAGAGGGGGTGGGACAGGCCTACGAGCAGTACTTC	CASSREGVGQAYEQYF
TRBV28	-	TRBJ1-1	-	TGTGCCAGCAGTTTGCGCGGCCGCACTGAAGCTTTCTTT	CASSLRGRTEAFF
TRBV5-8	TRBD1	TRBJ1-1	-	TGTGCCAGCAGCTTGGGACAGGGGCTCTCTGAAGCTTTCTTT	CASSLGQGLSEAFF
TRBV7-3	-	TRBJ2-3	-	TGTGCCAGCAGCTTCCAAGCGGGCGGGACAGATACGCAGTATTTT	CASSFQAGGTDTQYF
TRBV2	-	TRBJ2-4	few	TGTGCCAGCAGGCCAGAACAAAACATTCAGTACTTC	CASRPEQNIQYF
TRBV20-1	-	TRBJ1-2	-	TGCAGTGCTAGTCTCTTAGTGATCGGCTACACCTTC	CSASLLVIGYTF
TRBV12-5	TRBD1	TRBJ2-7	-	TGTGCTAGTGGGACAGGGCACTACGAGCAGTACTTC	CASGTGHYEQYF
TRBV10-3	TRBD1	TRBJ1-4	-	TGTGCCACCCGCAAGGACAGGGAGGCTGAAAAACTGTTTTTT	CATRKDREAEKLFF